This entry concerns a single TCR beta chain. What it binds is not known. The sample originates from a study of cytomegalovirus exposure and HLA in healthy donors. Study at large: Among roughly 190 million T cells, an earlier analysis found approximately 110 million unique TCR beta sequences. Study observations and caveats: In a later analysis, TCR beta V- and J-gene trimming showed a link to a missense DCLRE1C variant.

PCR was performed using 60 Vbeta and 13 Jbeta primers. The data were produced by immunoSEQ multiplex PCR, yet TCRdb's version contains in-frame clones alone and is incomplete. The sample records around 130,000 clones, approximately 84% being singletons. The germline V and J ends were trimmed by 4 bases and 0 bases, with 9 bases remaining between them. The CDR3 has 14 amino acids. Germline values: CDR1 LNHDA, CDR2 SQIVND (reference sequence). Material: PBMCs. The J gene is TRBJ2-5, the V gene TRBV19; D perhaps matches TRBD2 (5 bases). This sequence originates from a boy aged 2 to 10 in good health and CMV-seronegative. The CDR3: CASSNRGYQETQYF. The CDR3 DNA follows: TGTGCCAGTAGTAATCGAGGGTACCAAGAGACCCAGTACTTC.